The clone carrying this T cell receptor beta chain was recorded at least ten times. This entry comes from a study of T cells after yellow fever vaccination. CDR3 size: 13 residues. Germline CDR1 SGHTA, CDR2 FQGNSA. V shed 5 bases and J shed 4 bases, with 9 bases lying between them. TCRdb reprocessed the 5' RACE reads via MiXCR and lists one record per CDR3 protein. Altogether 200,000 to 250,000 distinct CDR3 sequences are present, 6.9% being singletons, with the ten largest covering 0.85%. The sequence came from a man aged 25-45 years who received the YFV17D yellow fever vaccine. This sequence joins TRBV7-2 and TRBJ2-1, with D tentatively TRBD1 (6 bases). Sequencing was performed on CD4+ T cells sorted from PBMCs, taken 15 days after the yellow fever booster vaccination. The DNA for the CDR3 is TGTGCCAGCAGCCTACAGGGATACAATGAGCAGTTCTTC. It is translated as CASSLQGYNEQFF.